Below, 27 T cell receptor beta chains from the same sample are listed, as sequenced in a study of cytomegalovirus exposure and HLA in healthy donors. Primers: 60 Vbeta forward and 13 Jbeta reverse. Sequencing was performed with immunoSEQ multiplex PCR; in TCRdb, only in-frame clones are kept and a portion is missing. The sample consists of some 170,000 clones, 82% of them appearing once. The sequencing sample was made of PBMCs. The receptors originated from a girl aged 5 to 17 in good health and CMV-seropositive.

In its sample, this clone was seen once. This sequence joins TRBV7-3 and TRBJ1-1; D may be TRBD1 (6 bases). With 5 bases removed from V and 4 bases from J, the gap between germline ends came to 14 bases. Germline lookup yields CDR1 SGHTA and CDR2 FQGTGA. CDR3 length: 14 amino acids. The CDR3 DNA follows: TGTGCCAGCAGCATCGGGGGGGCTCGCACTGAAGCTTTCTTT. Residues: CASSIGGARTEAFF.

The chain joins TRBV6-1 to TRBJ2-5; D gene uncertain. In germline, CDR1 is MNHNS, CDR2 SASEGT. CDR3 length: 15 amino acids. V lost 3 bases to trimming and J lost 5 bases, with 16 bases between them. CDR3 amino acids: CASSESRSLVETQYF. The CDR3 bases are TGTGCCAGCAGTGAGTCGCGCTCCTTGGTCGAGACCCAGTACTTC.

The chain joins TRBV5-1 to TRBJ2-5; 7 nucleotides align to TRBD1. CDR1 is SGHRS, CDR2 YFSETQ, per germline. This CDR3 is 14 amino acids long. The V segment lost 4 bases and the J segment 2 bases; nucleotides outside the gene matches: 5. The CDR3 nucleotides read TGCGCCAGCAGCAGACAGGGTCGGCAAGAGACCCAGTACTTC. It codes for CASSRQGRQETQYF. Based on the CDR3 plus reference TRBV5-1 and TRBJ2-5, the full variable domain is KAGVTQTPRYLIKTRGQQVTLSCSPISGHRSVSWYQQTPGQGLQFLFEYFSETQRNKGNFPGRFSGRQFSNSRSEMNVSTLELGDSALYLCASSRQGRQETQYFGPGTRLLVL.

This clone was counted once. The chain has TRBV5-4 and TRBJ1-4, with D unclear. V lost 0 bases, J lost 0 bases, and 3 bases lay in between. Germline CDR1 SGHNT, CDR2 YYREEE (reference sequence). CDR3 length: 14 amino acids. Here the CDR3 DNA reads TGTGCCAGCAGCTTGGCATCAACTAATGAAAAACTGTTTTTT. It specifies CASSLASTNEKLFF.

This chain joins TRBV20-1 and TRBJ2-7; D is unclear. Trimming pared 7 bases from V and 1 base from J, leaving 8 bases between. The CDR3 loop spans 11 amino acids. Germline CDR1 reads DFQATT; CDR2 reads SNEGSKA (reference sequence). DNA for the CDR3: TGCAGTGTGGGCTCGTCCTACGAGCAGTACTTC. It encodes CSVGSSYEQYF.

This clone is a singleton in its sample. The V and J genes are TRBV7-6 and TRBJ2-1; 7 bases fit TRBD2. The germline gives CDR1 SGHVS, CDR2 FNYEAQ. J was trimmed by 0 bases and V by 2 bases; bases with no gene match: 1. The CDR3 runs 15 residues. The CDR3 DNA follows: TGTGCCAGCAGCTTACTAGCGGCCTCCTACAATGAGCAGTTCTTC. Its translation is CASSLLAASYNEQFF.

The chain uses TRBV2 and TRBJ1-1, with a possible D match to TRBD1 (5 bases). CDR3 length: 16 residues. Germline loops: CDR1 SNHLY, CDR2 FYNNEI. V lost 2 bases and J 6 bases, leaving 19 bases between the germline ends. The CDR3 protein is CASSEWGTKRVAEAFF. For the CDR3, the DNA is TGTGCCAGCAGTGAATGGGGGACTAAGAGGGTGGCTGAAGCTTTCTTT.

The rearrangement joins TRBV30 to TRBJ2-3; 15 nucleotides align to TRBD2. Germline trimming cut 3 bases from V and 0 bases from J; bases unmatched to any gene: 7. This CDR3 contains 18 residues. Looked up from germline, CDR1 is GTSNPN and CDR2 is SVGIG (reference sequence). The CDR3 DNA sequence: TGTGCCTGGAGCGGACTAGCGGGGGGGCCACTTAGCACAGATACGCAGTATTTT. Translated: CAWSGLAGGPLSTDTQYF.

The chain carries TRBV6-6 and TRBJ1-2, with D possibly matching TRBD1 (5 bases). V lost 6 bases and J 6 bases, leaving 11 bases between the germline ends. Germline V CDR1 and CDR2: MNHNY, SVGAGI (reference sequence). This CDR3 has 12 residues. The CDR3 here is CASRAPGNGYTF. The CDR3 nucleotides are TGTGCCAGCAGGGCCCCAGGGAATGGCTACACCTTC.

The CDR3 DNA is TGCGCCAGCACCGTAGGGACAGGGTCATTTAATGAGCAGTTCTTC. Translated: CASTVGTGSFNEQFF. V and J are TRBV5-1 and TRBJ2-1; TRBD1 matches at 9 bases. The J segment lost 7 bases and the V segment lost 6 bases, leaving 11 bases of the junction unmatched. The CDR3 has 15 amino acids. Germline V gene sequence: CDR1 SGHRS, CDR2 YFSETQ.

V is TRBV5-5 and J is TRBJ1-1; D gene uncertain. Germline assignment: CDR1 SGHKS and CDR2 YYEKEE (reference sequence). The CDR3 has 17 amino acids. V dropped 1 base and J dropped 3 bases, with 19 bases sitting between them. DNA for the CDR3: TGTGCCAGCAGCTTGATGTTCACAGCTATAGGTTACACTGAAGCTTTCTTT. This gives the protein CASSLMFTAIGYTEAFF.

This rearrangement joins TRBV6-1 to TRBJ1-2, with D hard to call. CDR3 length: 14 amino acids. Germline CDR1 is MNHNS and CDR2 is SASEGT. Trimming stripped 7 bases from V and 0 bases from J, with 12 bases between. CDR3 DNA: TGTGCCAGCATTCCGGAGGTAACTAACTATGGCTACACCTTC. Amino acids: CASIPEVTNYGYTF.

The gene calls are TRBV5-6 and TRBJ2-1, with a tentative D call TRBD1 (6 bases). Germline CDR1 reads SGHDT; CDR2 reads YYEEEE. The V end was cut by 2 bases, the J end by 7 bases, with 13 bases between. The CDR3 is 14 residues long. CDR3 DNA sequence: TGTGCCAGCAGCTTTATAGCAGGGGAGAATGAGCAGTTCTTC. Protein sequence: CASSFIAGENEQFF.

The chain carries TRBV5-6 and TRBJ2-1, with TRBD2 identical over 13 bases. CDR1 is SGHDT and CDR2 is YYEEEE in the germline V gene. Unmatched junction bases numbered 7, after V lost 3 bases and J lost 7 bases. The CDR3 contains 16 residues. The CDR3 DNA reads TGTGCCAGCAGCTCGGGACTAGCGGGGTTTGTAAATGAGCAGTTCTTC. It codes for CASSSGLAGFVNEQFF.

V is TRBV5-4 and J is TRBJ2-1; 13 bases map to TRBD2. This CDR3 has 16 residues. Germline V gene data show CDR1 as SGHNT and CDR2 as YYREEE (reference sequence). V dropped 3 bases and J dropped 7; count of bases not matched to a gene: 7. The CDR3 sequence: CASSSSTSGGVNEQFF. In DNA, the CDR3 is TGTGCCAGCAGCTCATCTACTAGCGGGGGGGTGAATGAGCAGTTCTTC. Supplemented by reference TRBV5-4 and TRBJ2-1, the full variable domain reads ETGVTQSPTHLIKTRGQQVTLRCSSQSGHNTVSWYQQALGQGPQFIFQYYREEENGRGNFPPRFSGLQFPNYSSELNVNALELDDSALYLCASSSSTSGGVNEQFFGPGTRLTVL.

This chain uses TRBV30 with TRBJ1-1, with unresolved D. CDR1 and CDR2 (germline): GTSNPN, SVGIG (reference sequence). The CDR3 length is 13 residues. With 3 bases removed from V and 4 bases from J, the gap between germline ends came to 12 bases. CDR3 sequence: CAWSQQEGTEAFF. The CDR3 coding sequence is TGTGCCTGGAGCCAGCAGGAAGGCACTGAAGCTTTCTTT.

The sample holds a few counts of this clone. In DNA, the CDR3 is TGTGCCAGCACCGACCGACTAGCGGGAGGTAGGAGCGAGCAGTTCTTC. Residues: CASTDRLAGGRSEQFF. The J gene is TRBJ2-1, the V gene TRBV28, with TRBD2 matching over 13 bases. This CDR3 has 16 residues. V was pared by 7 bases and J by 10 bases, with 13 bases of the junction left unmatched. The germline gives CDR1 MDHEN, CDR2 SYDVKM.

V gene TRBV4-3 combines with J gene TRBJ2-5; 8 bases fit TRBD2. The CDR3 has 15 residues. V lost 4 bases to trimming and J lost 5 bases; unmatched junction nucleotides: 9. Germline assignment: CDR1 LGHNA and CDR2 YSLEER. The CDR3: CASSLLGGVGETQYF. As DNA, the CDR3 is TGCGCCAGCAGCCTCCTCGGGGGGGTTGGGGAGACCCAGTACTTC.

J is TRBJ2-5 and V is TRBV9; the match to TRBD2 covers 7 bases. The CDR3 spans 16 residues. The junction had 10 bases not matched to a gene; V was cut back by 0 bases and J by 5 bases. The germline V gene has CDR1 SGDLS and CDR2 YYNGEE. The CDR3 bases are TGTGCCAGCAGCGTAGTAAGCGGGGAGGTCGGGGAGACCCAGTACTTC. Translated: CASSVVSGEVGETQYF.

V and J are TRBV2 and TRBJ2-3; 9 bases match TRBD2. V lost 5 bases and J lost 0; bases outside the gene matches: 6. This CDR3 region has 16 residues. The germline CDR1 and CDR2 sequences are SNHLY and FYNNEI. The CDR3 region is CASSPAGGSSTDTQYF. The CDR3 nucleotides read TGTGCCAGCAGTCCAGCGGGGGGCTCTAGCACAGATACGCAGTATTTT.

This rearrangement joins TRBV21-1 to TRBJ2-5; TRBD2 is the table's D call, not checked against the DNA. TRBV21-1 is designated a pseudogene. CDR3 length equals 19 residues. The DNA for the CDR3 is TGTGCCAGCAGCCAAAACTGCACACTAGCGGGAGACCAAAAAGAGACCCAGTACTTC. It is translated as CASSQNCTLAGDQKETQYF.

The chain is built from TRBV19 and TRBJ1-2; no clear D gene. With 3 bases removed from V and 4 bases from J, the gap between germline ends came to 21 bases. The CDR3 sequence is 17 residues long. Germline lookup yields CDR1 LNHDA and CDR2 SQIVND (reference sequence). The CDR3: CASSILPGMGQSYGYTF. The CDR3 DNA reads as TGTGCCAGTAGTATTCTCCCGGGGATGGGCCAGTCCTATGGCTACACCTTC. Complete variable domain (other parts from reference TRBV19 and TRBJ1-2): DGGITQSPKYLFRKEGQNVTLSCEQNLNHDAMYWYRQDPGQGLRLIYYSQIVNDFQKGDIAEGYSVSREKKESFPLTVTSAQKNPTAFYLCASSILPGMGQSYGYTFGSGTRLTVV.

The chain employs TRBV14 and TRBJ2-7; 11 bases match TRBD1. Germline CDR1 is SGHDN and CDR2 is FVKESK. The CDR3 spans 16 residues. Trimming took 1 base from V and 3 from J; bases not matched to a gene: 5. The DNA for the CDR3 is TGTGCCAGCAGCCAAGGTACCGGGACAGGGGGCTACGAGCAGTACTTC. Translating gives CASSQGTGTGGYEQYF.

The rearrangement links TRBV10-3 to TRBJ2-7, with TRBD2 identical over 14 bases. Germline trimming cut 5 bases from V and 2 bases from J; bases unmatched to any gene: 5. This CDR3 comprises 16 residues. Germline CDR1 and CDR2: ENHRY and SYGVKD. The chain's CDR3 is CAISPGLAGGAYEQYF. The DNA for the CDR3 is TGTGCCATCAGTCCTGGACTAGCGGGAGGTGCCTACGAGCAGTACTTC.

The CDR3 bases are TGTGCCAGCAGTCCCGGGACAGGGGGCGTTATAGCTTTCTTT. Translated, it gives CASSPGTGGVIAFF. The gene calls are TRBV27 and TRBJ1-1; TRBD1 agrees at 12 bases. The CDR3 has 14 residues. The germline CDR1 and CDR2 sequences are MNHEY and SMNVEV (reference sequence). V gave up 5 bases and J gave up 10 bases; unmatched junction bases: 8.

Here the CDR3 reads CASSLVGRANYGYTF. CDR3 nucleotides: TGTGCCAGCAGCTTAGTCGGCAGGGCTAACTATGGCTACACCTTC. The V call is TRBV11-2, the J call TRBJ1-2; D may be TRBD1 (5 bases). Germline V gene sequence: CDR1 SGHAT, CDR2 FQNNGV. Trimming cost V 1 base and J 0 bases, with 9 bases left between them. The CDR3 consists of 15 residues.

The V and J genes are TRBV7-2 and TRBJ1-1, with D unclear. Trimming took 2 bases from V and 3 from J, leaving 13 bases between them. The germline V gene encodes CDR1 SGHTA and CDR2 FQGNSA. CDR3 size: 15 residues. The CDR3 DNA is TGTGCCAGCAGCTTACGTAGGGAGGTTGACACTGAAGCTTTCTTT. This encodes CASSLRREVDTEAFF.